This T cell receptor (beta chain) was identified in a study of T cells in Graves' hyperthyroidism and ophthalmopathy. This CDR3 has 13 amino acids. Germline V gives CDR1 MNHEY, CDR2 SMNVEV (reference sequence). V was trimmed by 4 bases and J by 5 bases, leaving 8 bases between them. This clonotype was recorded many times. Researchers took RNA transcripts and amplified the TCR beta CDR3 regions from them. TCR CDR3 underwent first-round RT-PCR with the HTBI primer set. TCRdb recomputed calls from the multiplex PCR reads with MiXCR, one row per CDR3 protein. The data contain roughly 250,000 distinct CDR3 sequences, roughly 22% of them singletons. From around 11 ml of fresh peripheral blood, PBMCs were isolated.

The V and J genes are TRBV27 and TRBJ2-2; D unresolved. Specimen: blood. The sequence came from a young man with Graves' ophthalmopathy. For the CDR3, the DNA is TGTGCCAGCAGTTCCCACGAGACCGGGGAGCTGTTTTTT. Residues: CASSSHETGELFF.